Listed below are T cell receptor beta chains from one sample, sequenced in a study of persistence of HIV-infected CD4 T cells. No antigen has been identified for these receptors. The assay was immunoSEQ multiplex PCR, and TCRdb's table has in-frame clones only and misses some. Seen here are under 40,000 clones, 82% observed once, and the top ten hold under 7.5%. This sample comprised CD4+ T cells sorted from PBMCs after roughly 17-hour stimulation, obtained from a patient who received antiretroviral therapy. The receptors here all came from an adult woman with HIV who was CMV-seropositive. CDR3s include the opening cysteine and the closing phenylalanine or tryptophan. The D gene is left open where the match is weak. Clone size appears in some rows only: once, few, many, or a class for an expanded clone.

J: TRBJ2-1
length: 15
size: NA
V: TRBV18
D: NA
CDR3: CASSPGTRRGNEQFF
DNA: TGTGCCAGCTCACCCGGGACAAGGAGGGGCAATGAGCAGTTCTTC

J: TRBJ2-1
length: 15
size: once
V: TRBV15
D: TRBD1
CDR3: CATSRDDREVNEQFF
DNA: TGTGCCACCAGCAGAGATGACAGGGAAGTCAATGAGCAGTTCTTC

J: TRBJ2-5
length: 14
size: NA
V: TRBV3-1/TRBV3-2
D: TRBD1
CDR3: CASSHDRVGETQYF
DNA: TGTGCCAGCAGCCACGACAGGGTTGGGGAGACCCAGTACTTC

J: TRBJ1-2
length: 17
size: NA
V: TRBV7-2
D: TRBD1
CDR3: CASSPQIRIQGAGGYTF
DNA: TGTGCCAGCAGCCCCCAGATAAGAATACAGGGGGCGGGAGGCTACACCTTC

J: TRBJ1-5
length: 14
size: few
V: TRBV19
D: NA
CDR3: CASSFPRGNQPQHF
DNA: TGTGCCAGTAGTTTCCCTCGGGGCAATCAGCCCCAGCATTTT

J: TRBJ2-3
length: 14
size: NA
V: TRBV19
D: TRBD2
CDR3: CASRGGGPTDTQYF
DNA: TGTGCCAGTAGGGGGGGAGGGCCTACAGATACGCAGTATTTT

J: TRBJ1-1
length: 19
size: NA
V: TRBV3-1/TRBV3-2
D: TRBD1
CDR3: CASSQMGAGTGVRNTEAFF
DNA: TGTGCCAGCAGCCAGATGGGGGCGGGGACAGGGGTGCGGAACACTGAAGCTTTCTTT

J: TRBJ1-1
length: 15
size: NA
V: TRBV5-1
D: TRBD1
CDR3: CASSSRQGGGTEAFF
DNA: TGCGCCAGCAGCTCTCGACAGGGCGGTGGTACTGAAGCTTTCTTT

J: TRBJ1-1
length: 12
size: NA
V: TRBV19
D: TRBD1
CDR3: CASSGQGFRAFF
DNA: TGTGCCAGTAGTGGACAGGGTTTTCGAGCTTTCTTT

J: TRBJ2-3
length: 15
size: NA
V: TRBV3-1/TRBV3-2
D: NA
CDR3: CASSLDRWGTDTQYF
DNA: TGTGCCAGCAGCCTTGACAGGTGGGGCACAGATACGCAGTATTTT

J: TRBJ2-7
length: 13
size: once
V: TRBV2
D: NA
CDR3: CASSTEGTSEQYF
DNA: TGTGCCAGCAGTACCGAAGGTACAAGCGAGCAGTACTTC

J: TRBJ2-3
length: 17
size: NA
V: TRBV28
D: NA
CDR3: CASSSGGGVFSTDTQYF
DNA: TGTGCCAGCAGTTCCGGAGGGGGAGTCTTTAGCACAGATACGCAGTATTTT

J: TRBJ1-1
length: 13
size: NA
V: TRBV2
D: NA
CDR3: CASSRGEGTEAFF
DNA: TGTGCCAGCAGCCGGGGGGAGGGTACTGAAGCTTTCTTT

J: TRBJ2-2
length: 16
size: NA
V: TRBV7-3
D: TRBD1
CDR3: CASSRQGASNTGELFF
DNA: TGTGCCAGCAGCAGACAGGGGGCCTCGAACACCGGGGAGCTGTTTTTT

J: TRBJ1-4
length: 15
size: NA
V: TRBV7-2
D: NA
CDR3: CASSLVVGTGEKLFF
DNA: TGTGCCAGCAGCTTAGTGGTGGGGACTGGGGAAAAACTGTTTTTT

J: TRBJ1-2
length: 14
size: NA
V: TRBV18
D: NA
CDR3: CASSQGGSNYGYTF
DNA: TGTGCCAGCTCACAGGGCGGGAGTAACTATGGCTACACCTTC

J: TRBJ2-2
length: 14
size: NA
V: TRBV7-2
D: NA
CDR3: CASSLRGRNGELFF
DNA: TGTGCCAGCAGCTTACGGGGCCGGAACGGGGAGCTGTTTTTT

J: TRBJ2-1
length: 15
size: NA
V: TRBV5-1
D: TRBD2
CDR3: CASSLGTSGYNEQFF
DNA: TGCGCCAGCAGCTTGGGGACTAGCGGATACAATGAGCAGTTCTTC

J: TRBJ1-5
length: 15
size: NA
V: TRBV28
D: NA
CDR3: CASRAQGRPNQPQHF
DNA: TGTGCCAGCAGAGCACAGGGTCGGCCGAATCAGCCCCAGCATTTT

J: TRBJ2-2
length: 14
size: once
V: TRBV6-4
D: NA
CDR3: CASRQGQNTGELFF
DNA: TGTGCCAGCAGGCAGGGACAGAACACCGGGGAGCTGTTTTTT

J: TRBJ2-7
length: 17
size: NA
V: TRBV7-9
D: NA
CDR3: CASSLGYGRLSSYEQYF
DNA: TGTGCCAGCAGCTTAGGGTATGGGAGGCTTAGCTCCTACGAGCAGTACTTC

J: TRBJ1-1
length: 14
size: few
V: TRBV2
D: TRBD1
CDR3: CASGQGYLNTEAFF
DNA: TGTGCCAGCGGACAGGGCTACTTGAACACTGAAGCTTTCTTT

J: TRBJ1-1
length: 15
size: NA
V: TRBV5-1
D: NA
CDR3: CASTMNPGYGTEAFF
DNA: TGCGCCAGCACCATGAACCCAGGATACGGCACTGAAGCTTTCTTT

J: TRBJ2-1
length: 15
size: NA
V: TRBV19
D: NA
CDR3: CASSMGQGTYNEQFF
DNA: TGTGCCAGTAGTATGGGGCAGGGGACTTACAATGAGCAGTTCTTC

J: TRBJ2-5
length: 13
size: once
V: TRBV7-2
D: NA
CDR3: CASSLTLPETQYF
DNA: TGTGCCAGCAGCTTGACCCTGCCAGAGACCCAGTACTTC

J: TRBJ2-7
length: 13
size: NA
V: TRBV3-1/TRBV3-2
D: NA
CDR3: CASSQGTSYEQYF
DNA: TGTGCCAGCAGCCAAGGGACCAGCTACGAGCAGTACTTC

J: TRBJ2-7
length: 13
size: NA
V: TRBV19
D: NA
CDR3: CASESGSTYEQYF
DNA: TGTGCCAGTGAGAGCGGCTCCACCTACGAGCAGTACTTC

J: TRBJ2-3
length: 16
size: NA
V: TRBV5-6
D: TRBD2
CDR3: CASSRGTSGTTDTQYF
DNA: TGTGCCAGCAGTCGTGGGACTAGCGGGACCACAGATACGCAGTATTTT

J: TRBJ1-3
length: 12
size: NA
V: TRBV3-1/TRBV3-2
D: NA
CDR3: CASSASGNTIYF
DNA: TGTGCCAGCAGCGCCTCCGGAAACACCATATATTTT

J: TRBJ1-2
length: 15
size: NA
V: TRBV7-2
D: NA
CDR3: CASSLLWGGGYGYTF
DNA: TGTGCCAGCAGCCTTCTTTGGGGGGGAGGCTATGGCTACACCTTC

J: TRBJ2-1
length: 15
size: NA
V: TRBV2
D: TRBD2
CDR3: CASSAMGGSYNEQFF
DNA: TGTGCCAGCAGTGCCATGGGGGGGTCCTACAATGAGCAGTTCTTC

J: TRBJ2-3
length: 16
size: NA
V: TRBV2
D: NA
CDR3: CASSGSQVAGLVRQYF
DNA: TGTGCCAGCAGTGGGTCCCAGGTAGCCGGTCTGGTAAGGCAGTATTTT

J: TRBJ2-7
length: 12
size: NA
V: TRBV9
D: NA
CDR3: CASSVEMGEQYF
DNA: TGTGCCAGCAGCGTAGAAATGGGCGAGCAGTACTTC

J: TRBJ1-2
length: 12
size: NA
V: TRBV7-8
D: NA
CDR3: CASSREGYGYTF
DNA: TGTGCCAGCAGCCGCGAGGGCTATGGCTACACCTTC

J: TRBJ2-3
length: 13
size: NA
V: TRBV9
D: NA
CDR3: CASSDKDSDTQYF
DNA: TGTGCCAGCAGTGACAAAGACTCAGATACGCAGTATTTT

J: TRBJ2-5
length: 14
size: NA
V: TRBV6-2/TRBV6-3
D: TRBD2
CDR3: CASSYPRTSATQYF
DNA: TGTGCCAGCAGTTACCCTCGGACTAGTGCGACCCAGTACTTC

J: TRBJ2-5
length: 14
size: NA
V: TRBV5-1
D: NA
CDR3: CASSLSRALETQYF
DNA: TGCGCCAGCAGCTTGAGCAGGGCGTTGGAGACCCAGTACTTC

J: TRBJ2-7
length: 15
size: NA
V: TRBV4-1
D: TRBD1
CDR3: CASSQAPGQVYEQYF
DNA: TGCGCCAGCAGCCAAGCTCCAGGACAGGTCTACGAGCAGTACTTC

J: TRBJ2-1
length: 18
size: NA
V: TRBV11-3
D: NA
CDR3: CASSLAFAAGSSYNEQFF
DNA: TGTGCCAGCAGCTTAGCATTCGCCGCGGGGAGCTCCTACAATGAGCAGTTCTTC

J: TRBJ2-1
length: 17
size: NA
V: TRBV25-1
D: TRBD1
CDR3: CATMGGKTGGSYNEQFF
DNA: TGTGCCACTATGGGGGGTAAGACAGGGGGCTCCTACAATGAGCAGTTCTTC

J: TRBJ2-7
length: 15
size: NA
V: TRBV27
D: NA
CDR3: CASSFGQGGVYEQYF
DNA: TGTGCCAGCAGTTTTGGGCAGGGGGGGGTTTACGAGCAGTACTTC

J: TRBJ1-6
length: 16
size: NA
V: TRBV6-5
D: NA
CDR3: CASSYSIAISNSPLHF
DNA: TGTGCCAGCAGTTACTCGATAGCCATATCAAATTCACCCCTCCACTTT

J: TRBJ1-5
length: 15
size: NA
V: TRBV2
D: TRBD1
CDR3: CASSPDRAPNQPQHF
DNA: TGTGCCAGCAGTCCTGACAGGGCCCCCAATCAGCCCCAGCATTTT

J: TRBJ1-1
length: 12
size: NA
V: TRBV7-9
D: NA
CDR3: CASSPFGTEAFF
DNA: TGTGCCAGCAGCCCCTTTGGCACTGAAGCTTTCTTT

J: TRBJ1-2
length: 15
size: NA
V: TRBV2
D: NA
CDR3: CASSDSGTTSYGYTF
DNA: TGTGCCAGCAGTGACTCCGGGACTACTTCCTATGGCTACACCTTC

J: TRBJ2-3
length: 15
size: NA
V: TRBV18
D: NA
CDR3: CASSPPAGSTDTQYF
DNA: TGTGCCAGCTCACCACCTGCCGGGTCCACAGATACGCAGTATTTT

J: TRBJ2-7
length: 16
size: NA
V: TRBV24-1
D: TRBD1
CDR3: CATSDGPGQGIHEQYF
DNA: TGTGCCACCAGTGATGGCCCGGGACAGGGGATCCACGAGCAGTACTTC

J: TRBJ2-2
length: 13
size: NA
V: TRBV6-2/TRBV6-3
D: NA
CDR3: CASTPQNTGELFF
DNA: TGTGCCAGCACCCCCCAGAACACCGGGGAGCTGTTTTTT

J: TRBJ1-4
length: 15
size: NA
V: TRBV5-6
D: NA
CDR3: CASSSQASTHEKLFF
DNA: TGTGCCAGCAGCTCCCAGGCATCGACTCATGAAAAACTGTTTTTT

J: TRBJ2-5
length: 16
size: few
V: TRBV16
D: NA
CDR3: CASSPGWGSPQETQYF
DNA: TGTGCCAGCAGCCCCGGATGGGGGTCCCCCCAAGAGACCCAGTACTTC

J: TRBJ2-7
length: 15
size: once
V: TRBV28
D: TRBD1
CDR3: CASSLATGGGNEQYF
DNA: TGTGCCAGCAGTTTAGCGACAGGGGGCGGGAACGAGCAGTACTTC